These 23 T cell receptor beta chains share one sample of origin, sequenced in a study of cytomegalovirus exposure and HLA in healthy donors. The PCR had 60 Vbeta and 13 Jbeta primers. The data were produced by immunoSEQ multiplex PCR, yet TCRdb's version contains in-frame clones alone and is incomplete. The sample includes around 100,000 clones, roughly 80% of them seen just once. The sequencing sample was made of PBMCs. The receptors originated from a man aged 30-40 years in good health and CMV-seropositive.

This clone qualifies as medium-sized. The CDR3 bases are TGTGCCAGCAGCCCCCAAAGTGGGGGGGCCTACAATGAGCAGTTCTTC. Amino acids: CASSPQSGGAYNEQFF. V gene TRBV5-6 combines with J gene TRBJ2-1; TRBD2 agrees at 7 bases. Losses at the gene ends were 4 bases for V and 2 bases for J; bases not matched to a gene: 9. The germline CDR1 and CDR2 sequences are SGHDT and YYEEEE. The CDR3 runs 16 residues. Complete variable domain (other parts from reference TRBV5-6 and TRBJ2-1): DAGVTQSPTHLIKTRGQQVTLRCSPKSGHDTVSWYQQALGQGPQFIFQYYEEEERQRGNFPDRFSGHQFPNYSSELNVNALLLGDSALYLCASSPQSGGAYNEQFFGPGTRLTVL.

The V and J genes are TRBV30 and TRBJ1-3, with 7 nucleotides matching TRBD1. This CDR3 has 16 residues. Germline CDR1 and CDR2: GTSNPN and SVGIG (reference sequence). V was pared by 0 bases and J by 0 bases, with 5 bases of the junction left unmatched. In nucleotides, the CDR3 is TGTGCCTGGAGTGTAGGGGGCTTAAGCTCTGGAAACACCATATATTTT. The encoded protein is CAWSVGGLSSGNTIYF. Full variable domain (remainder filled in from reference TRBV30 and TRBJ1-3): SQTIHQWPATLVQPVGSPLSLECTVEGTSNPNLYWYRQAAGRGLQLLFYSVGIGQISSEVPQNLSASRPQDRQFILSSKKLLLSDSGFYLCAWSVGGLSSGNTIYFGEGSWLTVV.

On this clone itself: Germline and junction disagree at one end, which may indicate a read error. The rearrangement links TRBV5-1 to TRBJ2-1, with D hard to call. The CDR3 has 13 amino acids. Germline lookup yields CDR1 SGHRS and CDR2 YFSETQ. The DNA for the CDR3 is TGCGCCAGCAGCTTCTTAGCATACAATGAGCGGTTCTTC. Protein sequence: CASSFLAYNERFF.

The chain uses TRBV7-6 and TRBJ2-2; D uncertain. With 1 base removed from V and 7 bases from J, the gap between germline ends came to 16 bases. CDR3 length: 16 amino acids. CDR1 and CDR2 (germline): SGHVS, FNYEAQ. CDR3 in amino acids: CASSLDGRFVVGELFF. The DNA of the CDR3 is TGTGCCAGCAGCTTAGATGGCAGGTTCGTTGTCGGGGAGCTGTTTTTT.

V usage is TRBV30 and J usage is TRBJ1-6; unclear D gene. The CDR3 has 16 residues. Germline CDR1 reads GTSNPN; CDR2 reads SVGIG (reference sequence). Trimming took off 1 base at V and 8 bases at J, with 18 bases between the two ends. CDR3: CAWSGPEVIWDSPLHF. The DNA of the CDR3 is TGTGCCTGGAGTGGACCAGAGGTAATTTGGGATTCACCCCTCCACTTT.

In this sample, this clone turned up a few times. The genes are TRBV6-4 and TRBJ2-3, with 10 positions matching TRBD2. Looked up from germline, CDR1 is MRHNA and CDR2 is SNTAGT. V shed 0 bases, J shed 5 bases, and the junction held 2 bases outside the gene matches. The CDR3 is 15 amino acids. The chain's CDR3 is CASSDSPSGGDTQYF. In DNA, the CDR3 is TGTGCCAGCAGTGACTCGCCTAGCGGGGGAGATACGCAGTATTTT.

V is TRBV9 and J is TRBJ2-2, with 8 bases that match TRBD1. Germline loops: CDR1 SGDLS, CDR2 YYNGEE. The CDR3 is 17 amino acids. V was pared by 1 base and J by 1 base, with 6 bases of the junction left unmatched. CDR3 in amino acids: CASSVTGQAMNTGELFF. The CDR3 nucleotides are TGTGCCAGCAGCGTAACGGGACAGGCGATGAACACCGGGGAGCTGTTTTTT. Variable domain in full (rest from reference TRBV9 and TRBJ2-2): DSGVTQTPKHLITATGQRVTLRCSPRSGDLSVYWYQQSLDQGLQFLIQYYNGEERAKGNILERFSAQQFPDLHSELNLSSLELGDSALYFCASSVTGQAMNTGELFFGEGSRLTVL.

V gene TRBV4-2 combines with J gene TRBJ1-2; 8 nucleotides line up with TRBD1. The length of the CDR3 is 18 residues. Germline lookup yields CDR1 LGHNA and CDR2 YNFKEQ. V gave up 2 bases and J gave up 4 bases; unmatched junction bases: 15. CDR3 coding DNA: TGTGCCAGCAGCCAATTAGGACAGGGAAGCCGCGGGGTCTATGGCTACACCTTC. Translation gives CASSQLGQGSRGVYGYTF.

The rearrangement uses TRBV5-4 and TRBJ1-6; tentative D call: TRBD1 (5 bases). Trimming left V 1 base short and J 10 bases short, with 15 bases between. Germline V gives CDR1 SGHNT, CDR2 YYREEE (reference sequence). CDR3 length: 15 amino acids. The CDR3 region has the DNA TGTGCCAGCAGCTTGCACGTTAGGGGTCCCTCACCCCTCCACTTT. Translating gives CASSLHVRGPSPLHF.

The rearrangement joins TRBV6-5 to TRBJ2-3; 8 bases map to TRBD1. J lost 0 bases, V lost 5 bases, and 4 bases had no gene match. Germline V gene data show CDR1 as MNHEY and CDR2 as SVGAGI. This CDR3 has 15 residues. The CDR3 DNA sequence: TGTGCCAGCAGTGTGACAGGGGTCAGCACAGATACGCAGTATTTT. This encodes CASSVTGVSTDTQYF.

This clone was found a few times. This chain connects TRBV6-1 to TRBJ1-2, with a possible D match to TRBD1 (5 bases). V dropped 5 bases and J dropped 1 base, with 8 bases sitting between them. CDR1 is MNHNS and CDR2 is SASEGT in the germline V gene. The CDR3 totals 13 residues. The CDR3 DNA is TGTGCCAGCAGTTCACAGGATAACTATGGCTACACCTTC. This sequence encodes CASSSQDNYGYTF.

The chain joins TRBV18 to TRBJ1-4, with 9 nucleotides matching TRBD1. The CDR3 sequence is 15 residues long. Trimming at V came to 3 bases and at J to 8 bases, leaving 7 bases not matched to a gene. Per germline, CDR1 KGHSH and CDR2 LQKENI. The CDR3 sequence is CASSPRTGVGEKLFF. CDR3 bases: TGTGCCAGCTCACCGCGGACAGGGGTAGGCGAAAAACTGTTTTTT. The variable domain in full, with the rest retrieved from reference TRBV18 and TRBJ1-4, is NAGVMQNPRHLVRRRGQEARLRCSPMKGHSHVYWYRQLPEEGLKFMVYLQKENIIDESGMPKERFSAEFPKEGPSILRIQQVVRGDSAAYFCASSPRTGVGEKLFFGSGTQLSVL.

The chain is built from TRBV18 and TRBJ1-2, with 10 bases identical to TRBD1. The germline gives CDR1 KGHSH, CDR2 LQKENI. The CDR3 is made up of 18 amino acids. J lost 6 bases, V lost 5 bases, and 18 bases had no gene match. The CDR3 nucleotides are TGTGCCAGCTCATCAAAAGGTTCATGGGACAGGGGTGTGCATGGCTACACCTTC. This translates into CASSSKGSWDRGVHGYTF. Variable domain in full (rest from reference TRBV18 and TRBJ1-2): NAGVMQNPRHLVRRRGQEARLRCSPMKGHSHVYWYRQLPEEGLKFMVYLQKENIIDESGMPKERFSAEFPKEGPSILRIQQVVRGDSAAYFCASSSKGSWDRGVHGYTFGSGTRLTVV.

The chain carries TRBV2 and TRBJ2-5, with D possibly TRBD1 on 6 matching bases. The V and J ends lost 6 bases and 2 bases respectively, with 13 bases between them. CDR3 length: 14 residues. Germline V gives CDR1 SNHLY, CDR2 FYNNEI. CDR3 protein: CASRKGEWQETQYF. The CDR3, as DNA: TGTGCCAGCAGGAAGGGGGAATGGCAAGAGACCCAGTACTTC. The full variable domain, completed using reference TRBV2 and TRBJ2-5, is EPEVTQTPSHQVTQMGQEVILRCVPISNHLYFYWYRQILGQKVEFLVSFYNNEISEKSEIFDDQFSVERPDGSNFTLKIRSTKLEDSAMYFCASRKGEWQETQYFGPGTRLLVL.

V gene TRBV25-1 combines with J gene TRBJ2-3; D is possibly TRBD2 (6 bases). Trimming cost V 1 base and J 8 bases, with 13 bases left between them. From germline, CDR1 is MGHDK and CDR2 SYGVNS. CDR3 size: 14 residues. The DNA of the CDR3 is TGTGCCAGCAGTGAATCCCTGGGGGGTCGTACGCAGTATTTT. Its protein product is CASSESLGGRTQYF.

This chain joins TRBV5-8 and TRBJ2-1, with 7 bases identical to TRBD2. The CDR3 has 14 amino acids. Per the germline V gene, CDR1 is SGHTS and CDR2 is YDEGEE. V lost 2 bases, J lost 4 bases, and 3 bases stayed unmatched. CDR3 amino acids: CASSLRDYYNEQFF. DNA of the CDR3: TGTGCCAGCAGCTTAAGGGACTATTACAATGAGCAGTTCTTC.

CDR3 DNA sequence: TGTGCCAGCAGTTATTCAGGGGCGTACTACGAGCAGTACTTC. The encoded protein is CASSYSGAYYEQYF. The chain uses TRBV27 and TRBJ2-7, with D possibly TRBD1 on 6 matching bases. V was trimmed by 4 bases and J by 3 bases, leaving 13 bases between them. From germline, CDR1 is MNHEY and CDR2 SMNVEV (reference sequence). CDR3 length: 14 amino acids.

The chain recombines TRBV28 with TRBJ1-2; D gene unclear. CDR3 length: 14 residues. Germline V gene data show CDR1 as MDHEN and CDR2 as SYDVKM. Trimming shortened V by 6 bases and J by 4 bases, and 15 bases separated the two germline ends. The CDR3 spells CASSLLWRAYGYTF. CDR3 DNA sequence: TGTGCCAGCAGCCTCCTGTGGAGAGCCTATGGCTACACCTTC.

About this clone: The sample contains more than one DNA sequence encoding this CDR3. This sequence joins TRBV5-1 and TRBJ2-1; 10 bases are shared with TRBD2. The CDR3 extends over 15 amino acids. Trimming at V came to 2 bases and at J to 4 bases, leaving 3 bases not matched to a gene. CDR1 and CDR2 from the germline V gene are SGHRS and YFSETQ. The CDR3 loop is CASSFSGGGYNEQFF. The CDR3 bases are TGCGCCAGCAGCTTCAGCGGGGGGGGTTACAATGAGCAGTTCTTC.

The chain joins TRBV19 to TRBJ2-5, with 9 bases fitting TRBD1. Germline V gene sequence: CDR1 LNHDA, CDR2 SQIVND (reference sequence). The CDR3 runs 13 residues. J lost 9 bases, V lost 5 bases, and 7 bases had no gene match. CDR3 bases: TGTGCCAGTAGTTCAGGGACAGGGTTGCCCCAGTACTTC. The encoded protein is CASSSGTGLPQYF.

This chain joins TRBV5-1 and TRBJ1-6; 7 bases map to TRBD1. The CDR3 loop spans 16 amino acids. The V gene's germline CDR1 is SGHRS and CDR2 YFSETQ. V dropped 1 base and J dropped 9; count of bases not matched to a gene: 10. The CDR3 DNA sequence: TGCGCCAGCAGCTTGACTAGACAGGGACCGAGTTCACCCCTCCACTTT. Its translation is CASSLTRQGPSSPLHF.

The chain links TRBV13 to TRBJ2-2; 14 positions match TRBD2. J gave up 3 bases and V 6 bases, and 18 bases lay outside the gene matches. Germline V gene data show CDR1 as PRHDT and CDR2 as FYEKMQ (reference sequence). The CDR3 has 21 residues. CDR3 in DNA: TGTGCCAGCAGGTCCCGAACTCCGGGACTAGCGGGAGTAGTGGACACCGGGGAGCTGTTTTTT. Protein: CASRSRTPGLAGVVDTGELFF. Full variable domain (missing parts from reference TRBV13 and TRBJ2-2): AAGVIQSPRHLIKEKRETATLKCYPIPRHDTVYWYQQGPGQDPQFLISFYEKMQSDKGSIPDRFSAQQFSDYHSELNMSSLELGDSALYFCASRSRTPGLAGVVDTGELFFGEGSRLTVL.

The chain combines TRBV6-1 with TRBJ1-2; D is possibly TRBD1 (6 bases). The germline V and J ends were trimmed by 6 bases and 4 bases, with 12 bases remaining between them. The germline CDR1 and CDR2 sequences are MNHNS and SASEGT. The CDR3 has 13 amino acids. The CDR3: CASRPTGSYGYTF. CDR3 coding DNA: TGTGCCAGCAGACCGACAGGCTCCTATGGCTACACCTTC.